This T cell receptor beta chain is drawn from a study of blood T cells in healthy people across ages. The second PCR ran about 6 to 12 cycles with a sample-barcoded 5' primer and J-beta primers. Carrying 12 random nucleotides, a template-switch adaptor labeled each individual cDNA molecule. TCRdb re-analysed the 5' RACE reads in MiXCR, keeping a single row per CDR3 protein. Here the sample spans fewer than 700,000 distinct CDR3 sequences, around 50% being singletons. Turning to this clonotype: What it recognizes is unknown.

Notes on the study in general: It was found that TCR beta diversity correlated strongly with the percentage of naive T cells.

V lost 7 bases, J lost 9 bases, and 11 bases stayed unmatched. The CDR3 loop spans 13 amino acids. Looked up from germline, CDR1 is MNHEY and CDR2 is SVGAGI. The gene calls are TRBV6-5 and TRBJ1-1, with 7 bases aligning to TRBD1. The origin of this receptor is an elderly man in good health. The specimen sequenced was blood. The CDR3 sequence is CASTYSTGRKAFF. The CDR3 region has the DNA TGTGCCAGCACCTACTCGACAGGGCGCAAAGCTTTCTTT.